Below are 19 T cell receptor beta chains sequenced from a single sample in a study of Ad26.COV2.S vaccination and SARS-CoV-2 variants. This table comes from immunoSEQ multiplex PCR, and its TCRdb copy is limited to in-frame clones, with some not included. The repertoire has some 190,000 clones, around 85% of them found once; the top ten carry 5% to 6.5%. Sequenced material: peripheral blood, taken after recovery from COVID-19. These receptors were taken from a human donor who had recovered from COVID-19.

The chain carries TRBV28 and TRBJ2-7; 12 bases are a match to TRBD2. Germline lookup yields CDR1 MDHEN and CDR2 SYDVKM. This CDR3 contains 15 residues. J lost 9 bases, V lost 3 bases, and 9 bases had no gene match. The CDR3 reads CASSFLTSGGGRQYF. As DNA, the CDR3 is TGTGCCAGCAGTTTCCTGACTAGCGGGGGAGGAAGGCAGTACTTC.

The chain has TRBV3-1 (or the pseudogene TRBV3-2) and TRBJ1-3; no firm D call. This CDR3 is 12 amino acids long. The ends were cut back, 1 base at V and 4 bases at J, with 2 bases in the middle. Germline V gives CDR1 LGHDT, CDR2 YNNKEL (reference sequence). The CDR3 sequence is CASSQAGNTIYF. The DNA of the CDR3 is TGTGCCAGCAGCCAAGCAGGAAACACCATATATTTT.

The rearrangement links TRBV6-6 to TRBJ2-3; 8 positions agree with TRBD1. This CDR3 spans 18 amino acids. In germline, CDR1 is MNHNY, CDR2 SVGAGI (reference sequence). J gave up 4 bases and V 5 bases, and 17 bases lay outside the gene matches. The CDR3: CASSPPQGAKRGADTQYF. For the CDR3, the DNA is TGTGCCAGCAGTCCCCCGCAGGGGGCGAAACGGGGCGCAGATACGCAGTATTTT.

The chain couples TRBV7-9 to TRBJ2-1; D gene ambiguous. The CDR3 loop spans 14 amino acids. Germline V gene lookup returns CDR1 SEHNR and CDR2 FQNEAQ (reference sequence). Trimming removed 1 base from V and 5 bases from J, with 9 bases in between. CDR3 coding DNA: TGTGCCAGCAGCTTAGGGCTGGGGAACAATGAGCAGTTCTTC. It yields the protein CASSLGLGNNEQFF.

The genes are TRBV30 and TRBJ1-3, with TRBD1 identical over 7 bases. Germline V gene sequence: CDR1 GTSNPN, CDR2 SVGIG (reference sequence). V was pared by 1 base and J by 4 bases, with 4 bases of the junction left unmatched. The CDR3 has 14 amino acids. Here the CDR3 DNA reads TGTGCCTGGAGTGGCAGGGGGATAGGAAACACCATATATTTT. Its translation: CAWSGRGIGNTIYF.

This sequence joins TRBV28 and TRBJ2-7; no definite D call. The V and J ends lost 3 bases and 2 bases respectively, with 5 bases between them. CDR1 MDHEN and CDR2 SYDVKM come from the germline V gene. This CDR3 has 12 residues. CDR3 coding DNA: TGTGCCAGCAGTTTTTCCACCTACGAGCAGTACTTC. This encodes CASSFSTYEQYF.

This chain joins TRBV2 and TRBJ2-5; TRBD2 might be the D (6 bases). V gave up 1 base and J gave up 2 bases, with 20 bases separating them. The CDR3 has 18 residues. In germline, CDR1 is SNHLY, CDR2 FYNNEI. CDR3 sequence reads: CASSEGIWPGEPQETQYF. The CDR3 DNA reads TGTGCCAGCAGTGAAGGTATTTGGCCGGGAGAACCTCAAGAGACCCAGTACTTC.

The V call is TRBV9, the J call TRBJ1-2; D is possibly TRBD1 (5 bases). CDR1 SGDLS and CDR2 YYNGEE come from the germline V gene. This CDR3 contains 14 residues. The V and J ends lost 0 bases and 2 bases respectively, with 8 bases between them. The CDR3: CASSVGGANYGYTF. CDR3 bases: TGTGCCAGCAGCGTAGGGGGCGCAAACTATGGCTACACCTTC. Full variable domain (missing parts from reference TRBV9 and TRBJ1-2): DSGVTQTPKHLITATGQRVTLRCSPRSGDLSVYWYQQSLDQGLQFLIQYYNGEERAKGNILERFSAQQFPDLHSELNLSSLELGDSALYFCASSVGGANYGYTFGSGTRLTVV.

This clone was found once. V gene TRBV6-4 combines with J gene TRBJ2-6, with unresolved D. CDR3 length: 13 residues. Germline assignment: CDR1 MRHNA and CDR2 SNTAGT. V was trimmed by 8 bases and J by 0 bases, leaving 5 bases between them. The CDR3 sequence is CASGNSGANVLTF. As DNA, the CDR3 is TGTGCCAGCGGAAACTCTGGGGCCAACGTCCTGACTTTC.

The V call is TRBV25-1, the J call TRBJ1-5, with D possibly TRBD1 on 5 matching bases. V lost 8 bases and J lost 2, with 10 bases in between. Germline V gene lookup returns CDR1 MGHDK and CDR2 SYGVNS. This CDR3 contains 13 residues. The CDR3 DNA reads TGTGCCAGCGCGGGGGTTGGCAATCAGCCCCAGCATTTT. This codes for CASAGVGNQPQHF.

The rearrangement uses TRBV19 and TRBJ1-1, with 7 nucleotides matching TRBD1. The V segment lost 9 bases and the J segment 4 bases; nucleotides outside the gene matches: 8. The CDR3 is 13 amino acids. Germline lookup yields CDR1 LNHDA and CDR2 SQIVND (reference sequence). As DNA, the CDR3 is TGTGCCAGCCCACCGACAGGGTCCACTGAAGCTTTCTTT. Translation: CASPPTGSTEAFF.

The chain employs TRBV5-1 and TRBJ2-1, with D perhaps matching TRBD1 or TRBD2 (5 bases each). The germline V gene has CDR1 SGHRS and CDR2 YFSETQ. V was pared by 0 bases and J by 6 bases, with 13 bases between. The CDR3 covers 15 residues. CDR3 bases: TGCGCCAGCAGCTTGGAGGGGACGGTGGTCAATGAGCAGTTCTTC. Translating gives CASSLEGTVVNEQFF.

The chain has TRBV29-1 and TRBJ2-7; the D gene is possibly TRBD1 (6 bases). The V and J ends lost 3 bases and 10 bases respectively, with 22 bases between them. Germline CDR1 reads SQVTM; CDR2 reads ANQGSEA. CDR3 length equals 14 residues. The CDR3 protein is CSVESGRGGPGQYF. CDR3 DNA: TGCAGCGTTGAGTCAGGCAGAGGGGGACCTGGACAGTACTTC.

The rearrangement joins TRBV12-3 or TRBV12-4 to TRBJ2-1; D assignment may be TRBD1 or TRBD2 (5 bases each). CDR3 length: 12 residues. The V end lost 7 bases, the J end lost 5 bases, and 9 bases lay between the germline ends. The chain's CDR3 is CASMGTHNEQFF. The CDR3 bases are TGTGCCAGCATGGGGACCCACAATGAGCAGTTCTTC.

V is TRBV13 and J is TRBJ2-3, with TRBD2 matching over 11 bases. CDR1 and CDR2 (germline): PRHDT, FYEKMQ (reference sequence). The ends lost 4 bases at V and 8 bases at J; junction bases unmatched: 8. The length of the CDR3 is 15 residues. The CDR3 spells CASSSSSGGPGTQYF. CDR3 sequence (DNA): TGTGCCAGCAGCTCCTCTAGCGGGGGGCCCGGTACGCAGTATTTT.

The chain combines TRBV7-3 with TRBJ2-5, with 10 bases lining up with TRBD2. This CDR3 is built from 18 residues. Trimming took 5 bases from V and 6 from J; bases not matched to a gene: 18. Germline V CDR1 and CDR2: SGHTA, FQGTGA. The CDR3 reads CASSGKGRSASGGQTQYF. The CDR3 region has the DNA TGTGCCAGCAGCGGTAAAGGTCGGTCGGCTAGCGGGGGTCAGACCCAGTACTTC.

The chain links TRBV12-5 to TRBJ1-2; a weak D match, TRBD1 (5 bases). V was shortened by 5 bases and J by 1 base, with 5 bases between the two germline ends. CDR3 length: 12 residues. The germline V gene encodes CDR1 LGHNT and CDR2 FRNRAP. The CDR3 coding sequence is TGTGCTAGTGGTGGGGGTAACTATGGCTACACCTTC. Protein sequence: CASGGGNYGYTF.

In DNA, the CDR3 is TGTGCCAGCAGCTTCGGGACGTCTGGGGCCAACGTCCTGACTTTC. This encodes CASSFGTSGANVLTF. The V and J genes are TRBV7-2 and TRBJ2-6; possibly TRBD1 or TRBD2 for D (5 bases each). This CDR3 contains 15 residues. Looked up from germline, CDR1 is SGHTA and CDR2 is FQGNSA. V lost 3 bases, J lost 1 base, and 7 bases lay in between. The variable domain in full, completed from reference TRBV7-2 and TRBJ2-6, reads GAGVSQSPSNKVTEKGKDVELRCDPISGHTALYWYRQSLGQGLEFLIYFQGNSAPDKSGLPSDRFSAERTGGSVSTLTIQRTQQEDSAVYLCASSFGTSGANVLTFGAGSRLTVL.

DNA for the CDR3: TGTGCCAGCAGTTTTGGGAACTTCTATGGCTACACCTTC. Encoded protein: CASSFGNFYGYTF. The gene calls are TRBV12-3 or TRBV12-4 and TRBJ1-2; D not certain. Trimming removed 3 bases from V and 4 bases from J, with 9 bases in between. The CDR3 runs 13 residues.